This record concerns one T cell receptor (beta chain) sequence. In germline, CDR1 is SNHLY, CDR2 FYNNEI. This CDR3 spans 17 amino acids. V was cut by 5 bases and J by 0 bases, with 16 bases left in between. This record belongs to a study of control samples from healthy donors and cancer patients. Produced via immunoSEQ multiplex PCR; TCRdb's table is partial and in-frame only. The top ten clones hold about 1.7% of a sample with roughly 59,000 clones, roughly nine tenths of them seen once. This receptor was obtained from a middle-aged man with colorectal cancer. The specimen was PBMCs. This chain links TRBV2 with TRBJ2-2, with TRBD1 as a possible D gene (6 bases). The CDR3 spells CASSHSPGQTNTGELFF. The CDR3 bases are TGTGCCAGCAGTCATTCCCCGGGACAAACGAACACCGGGGAGCTGTTTTTT.